The next 32 T cell receptor beta chains were all read from a single sample in a study of blood T cells in healthy people across ages. A second PCR of about 7 to 11 cycles used a sample-barcoded 5' primer and a J-beta primer mix. TCRdb ran MiXCR on the 5' RACE reads and lists one entry per CDR3 protein. The data hold about 640,000 distinct CDR3 sequences, with roughly 58% observed a single time. The sample comprised blood. These receptors were collected from a man in his 60s in good health.

The rearrangement joins TRBV15 to TRBJ1-5; TRBD1 is a possible D gene (6 bases). The V gene lost 0 bases and the J gene lost 3 bases, with 9 bases spanning the gap. CDR3 length equals 15 residues. Germline V gene lookup returns CDR1 LNHNV and CDR2 YYDKDF (reference sequence). The CDR3 nucleotides read TGTGCCACCAGCAGAGATCGGGGGCACAATCAGCCCCAGCATTTT. Its translation is CATSRDRGHNQPQHF.

This clonotype was detected once. The chain has TRBV11-2 and TRBJ2-7; 9 nucleotides align to TRBD2. Germline trimming cut 5 bases from V and 2 bases from J; bases unmatched to any gene: 10. The CDR3 runs to 16 residues. Germline CDR1 SGHAT, CDR2 FQNNGV. As DNA, the CDR3 is TGTGCCAGCAGCCCTCTCGGACTAGCGCTACCCTACGAGCAGTACTTC. Translated, it gives CASSPLGLALPYEQYF.

CDR3 protein: CASSGKVGGYTF. As DNA, the CDR3 is TGTGCCAGCAGCGGAAAGGTGGGTGGCTACACCTTC. The rearrangement links TRBV9 to TRBJ1-2; D gene ambiguous. The CDR3 length is 12 residues. The germline V and J ends were trimmed by 3 bases and 7 bases, with 10 bases remaining between them. Germline V gives CDR1 SGDLS, CDR2 YYNGEE.

The chain has TRBV7-9 and TRBJ2-3; D not resolved. The CDR3 sequence is 12 residues long. V was clipped by 3 bases and J by 6 bases, with 7 bases between them. The germline V gene has CDR1 SEHNR and CDR2 FQNEAQ (reference sequence). For the CDR3, the DNA is TGTGCCAGCAGCTTTATGGGGGATACGCAGTATTTT. Translated: CASSFMGDTQYF.

The chain employs TRBV20-1 and TRBJ2-1, with no clear D. The CDR3 length is 12 residues. The germline V gene encodes CDR1 DFQATT and CDR2 SNEGSKA (reference sequence). V dropped 3 bases and J dropped 8 bases, with 11 bases sitting between them. The CDR3 DNA reads TGCAGTGCTAGTCATCGTGCGGATGAGCAGTTCTTC. It encodes CSASHRADEQFF.

This clonotype was seen repeatedly, ten times or more. The V gene is TRBV5-1, the J gene TRBJ1-6; D gene uncertain. Germline V gene data show CDR1 as SGHRS and CDR2 as YFSETQ. V gave up 0 bases and J gave up 0 bases, with 16 bases separating them. CDR3 size: 19 residues. The CDR3 nucleotides are TGCGCCAGCAGCTTGGCCCCAGACCAGAGGAGCTCCTATAATTCACCCCTCCACTTT. It specifies CASSLAPDQRSSYNSPLHF.

The chain couples TRBV7-9 to TRBJ1-4; 8 bases are a match to TRBD1. The CDR3 is 17 amino acids. Trimming took 3 bases from V and 3 from J; bases not matched to a gene: 9. Germline CDR1 is SEHNR and CDR2 is FQNEAQ (reference sequence). The CDR3 DNA reads TGTGCCAGCAGCTTTGGGTTAAACAGGGGGGCTAATGAAAAACTGTTTTTT. Translated, it gives CASSFGLNRGANEKLFF.

V and J are TRBV20-1 and TRBJ2-4; 12 positions agree with TRBD1. The J call may be mistaken, given a closer DNA end match to TRBJ2-5. The CDR3 is 17 residues long. Germline V gives CDR1 DFQATT, CDR2 SNEGSKA (reference sequence). CDR3 loop: CSARDPRGQGAPETQYF. The CDR3 bases are TGCAGTGCTAGAGATCCGAGGGGACAGGGGGCGCCGGAGACCCAGTACTTC.

Comments on this clonotype: A much larger clone lies one base from this, so it may be a read error. The genes are TRBV28 and TRBJ2-1; 7 bases match TRBD1. CDR1 is MDHEN and CDR2 is SYDVKM in the germline V gene. CDR3 length: 15 residues. The CDR3 reads CASSPRQGSDNEQFF. The CDR3 DNA reads as TGTGCCAGCAGCCCTCGACAGGGCTCCGACAATGAGCAGTTCTTC.

The V call is TRBV20-1, the J call TRBJ2-1; a possible D gene is TRBD2 (5 bases). The DNA end lines up better with TRBJ2-7; the J call may be wrong. The germline gives CDR1 DFQATT, CDR2 SNEGSKA (reference sequence). This CDR3 region has 13 residues. The CDR3 DNA sequence: TGCAGTGCTGCCGGGAATACCTACAATGAGCAGTACTTC. As protein: CSAAGNTYNEQYF.

The V call is TRBV20-1, the J call TRBJ1-1; the D is unclear. Trimming shortened V by 6 bases and J by 0 bases, and 11 bases separated the two germline ends. CDR3 length: 13 residues. CDR1 and CDR2 from the germline V gene are DFQATT and SNEGSKA (reference sequence). The CDR3 bases are TGCAGTGCCCCCATCCCCATGAACACTGAAGCTTTCTTT. Protein sequence: CSAPIPMNTEAFF.

CDR3 in amino acids: CASSQDLWRSSYNEQFF. In DNA form, the CDR3 reads TGTGCCAGCAGCCAAGACCTCTGGCGGAGCTCCTACAATGAGCAGTTCTTC. J is TRBJ2-1 and V is TRBV3-1; D gene unclear. V dropped 0 bases and J dropped 0 bases, with 12 bases sitting between them. The germline V gene has CDR1 LGHDT and CDR2 YNNKEL (reference sequence). The CDR3 sequence is 17 residues long.

The chain employs TRBV20-1 and TRBJ2-3; no clear D. The CDR3 spans 12 residues. Trimming stripped 4 bases from V and 6 bases from J, with 11 bases between. Germline CDR1 and CDR2: DFQATT and SNEGSKA (reference sequence). The CDR3 here is CSAKAGFDTQYF. The CDR3 region has the DNA TGCAGTGCTAAAGCCGGTTTCGATACGCAGTATTTT.

This clonotype was detected only a few times. The V call is TRBV28, the J call TRBJ2-5, with D uncertain. Trimming removed 3 bases at V and 6 bases at J, with 11 bases between. In germline, CDR1 is MDHEN, CDR2 SYDVKM. This CDR3 is built from 13 residues. The CDR3 loop is CASSFRNRKTQYF. The CDR3 nucleotides read TGTGCCAGCAGTTTTCGCAATCGGAAGACCCAGTACTTC.

This rearrangement joins TRBV20-1 to TRBJ2-5; no clear D. Germline loops: CDR1 DFQATT, CDR2 SNEGSKA (reference sequence). The CDR3 is 13 amino acids. V lost 3 bases to trimming and J lost 2 bases, with 10 bases between them. The CDR3 here is CSASPSPQETQYF. The CDR3 DNA reads as TGCAGTGCTAGCCCGAGTCCGCAAGAGACCCAGTACTTC.

The chain links TRBV20-1 to TRBJ1-1; a possible D gene is TRBD1 (5 bases). Germline-derived CDR1 and CDR2 are DFQATT and SNEGSKA (reference sequence). CDR3 length: 15 amino acids. V lost 0 bases, J lost 1 base, and 12 bases lay in between. For the CDR3, the DNA is TGCAGTGCTAGAGATCCCGGGGCCGAGAACACTGAAGCTTTCTTT. Translated: CSARDPGAENTEAFF.

The chain recombines TRBV24-1 with TRBJ2-1, with TRBD2 identical over 7 bases. V lost 3 bases to trimming and J lost 1 base; unmatched junction nucleotides: 2. This CDR3 has 15 residues. The germline CDR1 and CDR2 sequences are KGHDR and SFDVKD. The CDR3, as DNA: TGTGCCACCAGTGATGGGGGAGGGTCCTACAATGAGCAGTTCTTC. Translated: CATSDGGGSYNEQFF.

The chain uses TRBV4-2 and TRBJ2-3, with TRBD2 matching 9 bases. Unmatched junction bases numbered 6, after V lost 0 bases and J lost 8 bases. The CDR3 runs to 15 residues. Germline assignment: CDR1 LGHNA and CDR2 YNFKEQ. CDR3 region: CASSQEAGGLGTQYF. For the CDR3, the DNA is TGTGCCAGCAGCCAAGAGGCGGGGGGGCTCGGTACGCAGTATTTT.

This CDR3 is CASSPRTGGSEAFF. CDR3 in DNA: TGCGCCAGCAGCCCAAGGACAGGAGGCTCTGAAGCTTTCTTT. The V and J genes are TRBV5-1 and TRBJ1-1; 7 bases line up with TRBD1. The CDR3 length is 14 residues. Trimming took 4 bases from V and 6 from J; bases not matched to a gene: 9. Germline assignment: CDR1 SGHRS and CDR2 YFSETQ.

This clonotype appeared a few times. The V gene is TRBV5-1, the J gene TRBJ2-1; possibly TRBD1 or TRBD2 for D (5 bases each). Germline loops: CDR1 SGHRS, CDR2 YFSETQ. The germline V and J ends were trimmed by 2 bases and 9 bases, with 15 bases remaining between them. This CDR3 has 14 amino acids. The CDR3, as DNA: TGCGCCAGCAGCTTCCGGGACCAGACGTCTGAGCAGTTCTTC. It specifies CASSFRDQTSEQFF.

The chain has TRBV3-1 and TRBJ2-5; D gene ambiguous. CDR1 and CDR2 from the germline V gene are LGHDT and YNNKEL (reference sequence). V was shortened by 4 bases and J by 4 bases, with 10 bases between the two germline ends. The CDR3 has 13 residues. CDR3 amino acids: CASSLRSRETQYF. The CDR3 nucleotides are TGTGCCAGCAGCCTCAGGTCCAGAGAGACCCAGTACTTC.

This clonotype turned up a few times. One junction end disagrees with the germline gene, perhaps due to a read error. The chain links TRBV7-9 to TRBJ1-3; D is ambiguous. Per germline, CDR1 SEHNR and CDR2 FQNEAQ (reference sequence). CDR3 length: 13 amino acids. Written as DNA, the CDR3 is TGTGCCAGCAGCGTTATCTCTGGAAACACTATATATTTT. Translation: CASSVISGNTIYF.

This chain links TRBV5-6 with TRBJ2-7, with TRBD1 identical over 10 bases. This CDR3 spans 15 amino acids. The ends lost 4 bases at V and 7 bases at J; junction bases unmatched: 11. CDR1 is SGHDT, CDR2 YYEEEE, per germline. CDR3 in DNA: TGTGCCAGCAGCCTCGGGACAGGGGCCCGTTGGGAGCAGTACTTC. It encodes CASSLGTGARWEQYF.

The sample holds a few counts of this clonotype. The chain uses TRBV7-2 and TRBJ2-1, with 12 bases matching TRBD2. Unmatched junction bases numbered 7, after V lost 1 base and J lost 9 bases. CDR3 length: 16 residues. The germline CDR1 and CDR2 sequences are SGHTA and FQGNSA. CDR3 nucleotide sequence: TGTGCCAGCAGCTTAGTGGGGACTAGCGGGTCGGGTGAGCAGTTCTTC. Its protein is CASSLVGTSGSGEQFF.

This clonotype has more than one count but fewer than ten. The chain carries TRBV6-5 and TRBJ1-2; TRBD1 might be the D (6 bases). V was cut by 5 bases and J by 1 base, with 11 bases left in between. The CDR3 loop spans 14 amino acids. The germline V gene encodes CDR1 MNHEY and CDR2 SVGAGI. CDR3 in DNA: TGTGCCAGCAGTCGTGACAGGTTTAACTATGGCTACACCTTC. As protein: CASSRDRFNYGYTF.

V is TRBV5-1 and J is TRBJ2-3; a weak D match, TRBD1 (5 bases). The V end was cut by 7 bases, the J end by 0 bases, with 9 bases between. The CDR3 length is 13 residues. Germline V lookup: CDR1 SGHRS, CDR2 YFSETQ. CDR3 region: CASSAGSTDTQYF. The CDR3 region has the DNA TGCGCCAGCTCGGCAGGGAGCACAGATACGCAGTATTTT.

The chain combines TRBV6-2 or TRBV6-3 with TRBJ2-1; TRBD2 agrees at 12 bases. V shed 7 bases, J shed 3 bases, and the junction held 4 bases outside the gene matches. Germline assignment: CDR1 MNHEY and CDR2 SVGEGT. CDR3 length: 15 residues. The DNA for the CDR3 is TGTGCCAGCACCGGACTAGCGGGACGCTACAATGAGCAGTTCTTC. Translation gives CASTGLAGRYNEQFF.

This clonotype was counted between two and nine times. This chain connects TRBV12-3 or TRBV12-4 to TRBJ2-5; 8 nucleotides align to TRBD2. The CDR3 length is 15 residues. The junction had 3 bases not matched to a gene; V was cut back by 2 bases and J by 1 base. CDR3 region: CASSLTSGFQETQYF. CDR3 DNA sequence: TGTGCCAGCAGTTTAACTAGCGGCTTCCAAGAGACCCAGTACTTC.

The V gene is TRBV3-1, the J gene TRBJ2-1; 9 bases align to TRBD2. The germline CDR1 and CDR2 sequences are LGHDT and YNNKEL (reference sequence). This CDR3 region has 15 residues. Trimming took 2 bases from V and 13 from J; bases not matched to a gene: 12. In nucleotides, the CDR3 is TGTGCCAGCAGCCAAATGAGCGGGGGGCAGTCGACCCAGTTCTTC. It is translated as CASSQMSGGQSTQFF.

The CDR3 DNA follows: TGCAGTGCTAGAGTGGCAGGGGATACGCAGTATTTT. Translated: CSARVAGDTQYF. The gene calls are TRBV20-1 and TRBJ2-3; the D gene is possibly TRBD1 (5 bases). The CDR3 contains 12 residues. CDR1 DFQATT and CDR2 SNEGSKA come from the germline V gene (reference sequence). V was shortened by 1 base and J by 6 bases, with 8 bases between the two germline ends.

The rearrangement joins TRBV7-6 to TRBJ2-7; 11 bases agree with TRBD2. The DNA matches TRBJ2-4 better at its end, which makes the J call doubtful. The CDR3 totals 15 residues. The germline gives CDR1 SGHVS, CDR2 FNYEAQ. As DNA, the CDR3 is TGTGCCAGCAGCCCCCGCCTAGCGGGGGGTCACATTCAGTACTTC. It encodes CASSPRLAGGHIQYF.

This clonotype was counted only a few times. V and J are TRBV6-1 and TRBJ1-1, with 8 bases lining up with TRBD1. This CDR3 is built from 14 residues. V was pared by 4 bases and J by 2 bases, with 3 bases of the junction left unmatched. From germline, CDR1 is MNHNS and CDR2 SASEGT. CDR3 residues: CASSAGQGNTEAFF. The CDR3 nucleotides are TGTGCCAGCAGTGCCGGACAGGGAAACACTGAAGCTTTCTTT.